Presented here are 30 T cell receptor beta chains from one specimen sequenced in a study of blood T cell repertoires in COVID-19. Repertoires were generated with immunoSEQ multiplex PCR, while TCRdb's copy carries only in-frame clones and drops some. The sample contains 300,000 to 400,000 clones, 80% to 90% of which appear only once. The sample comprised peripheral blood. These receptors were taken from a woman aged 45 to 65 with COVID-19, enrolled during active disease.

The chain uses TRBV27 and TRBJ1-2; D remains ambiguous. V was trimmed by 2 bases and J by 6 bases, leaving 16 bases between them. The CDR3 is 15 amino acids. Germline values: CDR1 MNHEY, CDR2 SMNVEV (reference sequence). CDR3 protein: CASSLRVRPGDGYTF. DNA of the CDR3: TGTGCCAGCAGTTTAAGGGTCAGACCCGGGGATGGCTACACCTTC.

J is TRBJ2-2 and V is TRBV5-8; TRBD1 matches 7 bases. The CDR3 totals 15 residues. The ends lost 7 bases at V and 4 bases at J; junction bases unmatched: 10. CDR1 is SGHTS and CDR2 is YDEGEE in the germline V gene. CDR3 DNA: TGTGCCAGCTACGGTTCGGGACAGAGCACCGGGGAGCTGTTTTTT. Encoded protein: CASYGSGQSTGELFF.

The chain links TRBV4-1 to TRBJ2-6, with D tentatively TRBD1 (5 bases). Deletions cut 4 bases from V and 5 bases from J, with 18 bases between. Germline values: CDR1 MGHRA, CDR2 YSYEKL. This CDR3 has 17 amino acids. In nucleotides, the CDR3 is TGCGCCAGCAGCCCGTCAGGGTCCTCTGCGAGGGCCAACGTCCTGACTTTC. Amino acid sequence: CASSPSGSSARANVLTF.

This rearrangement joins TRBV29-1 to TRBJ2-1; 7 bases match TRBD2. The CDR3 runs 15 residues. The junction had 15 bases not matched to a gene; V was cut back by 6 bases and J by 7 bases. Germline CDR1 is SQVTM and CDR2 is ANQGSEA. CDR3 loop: CSVNPTGGRINEQFF. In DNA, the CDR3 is TGCAGCGTGAACCCTACGGGCGGGAGAATTAATGAGCAGTTCTTC.

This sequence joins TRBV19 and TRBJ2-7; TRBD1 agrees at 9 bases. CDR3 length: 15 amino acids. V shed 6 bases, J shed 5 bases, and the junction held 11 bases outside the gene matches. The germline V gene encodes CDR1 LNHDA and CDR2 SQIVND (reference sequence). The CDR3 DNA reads TGTGCCAGTAGCAGGCGGGGACAGGGTTTCAACGAGCAGTACTTC. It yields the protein CASSRRGQGFNEQYF.

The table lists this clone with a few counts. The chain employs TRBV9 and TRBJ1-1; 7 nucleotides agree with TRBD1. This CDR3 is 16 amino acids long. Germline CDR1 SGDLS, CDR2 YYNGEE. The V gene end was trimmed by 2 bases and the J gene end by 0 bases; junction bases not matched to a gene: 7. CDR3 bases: TGTGCCAGCAGCGTCACAGGGGAGGTAATGAACACTGAAGCTTTCTTT. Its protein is CASSVTGEVMNTEAFF.

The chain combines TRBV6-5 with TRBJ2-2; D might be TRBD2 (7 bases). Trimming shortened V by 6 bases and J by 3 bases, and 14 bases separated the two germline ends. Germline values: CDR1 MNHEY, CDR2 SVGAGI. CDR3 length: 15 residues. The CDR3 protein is CASSIQGRDTGELFF. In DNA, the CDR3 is TGTGCCAGCAGCATCCAGGGGAGGGACACCGGGGAGCTGTTTTTT.

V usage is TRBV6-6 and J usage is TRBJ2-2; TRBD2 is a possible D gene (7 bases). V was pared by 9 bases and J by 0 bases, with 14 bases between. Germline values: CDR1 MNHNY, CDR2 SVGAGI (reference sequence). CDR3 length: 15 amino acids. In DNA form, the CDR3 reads TGTGCCAGTTGTGGGGGGGCGCCGAACACCGGGGAGCTGTTTTTT. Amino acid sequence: CASCGGAPNTGELFF.

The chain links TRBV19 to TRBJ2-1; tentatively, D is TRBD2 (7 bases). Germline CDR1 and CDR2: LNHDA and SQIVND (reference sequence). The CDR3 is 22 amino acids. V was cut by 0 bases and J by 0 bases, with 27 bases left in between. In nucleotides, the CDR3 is TGTGCCAGTAGTATAGACGGCAGGGGTGGGAGGGTCGTGGGATCCTCCTACAATGAGCAGTTCTTC. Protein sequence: CASSIDGRGGRVVGSSYNEQFF.

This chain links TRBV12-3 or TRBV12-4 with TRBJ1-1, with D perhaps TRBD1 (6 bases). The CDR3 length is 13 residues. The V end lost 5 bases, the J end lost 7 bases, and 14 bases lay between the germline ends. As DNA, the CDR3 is TGTGCCAGCAGTCCCGGGACACCGGGTGAAGCTTTCTTT. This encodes CASSPGTPGEAFF.

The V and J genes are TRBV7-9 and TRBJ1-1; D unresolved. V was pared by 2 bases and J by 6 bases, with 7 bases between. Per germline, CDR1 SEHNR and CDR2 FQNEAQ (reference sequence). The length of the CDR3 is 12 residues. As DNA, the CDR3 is TGTGCCAGCAGCTTATTTATCGCTGAAGCTTTCTTT. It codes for CASSLFIAEAFF.

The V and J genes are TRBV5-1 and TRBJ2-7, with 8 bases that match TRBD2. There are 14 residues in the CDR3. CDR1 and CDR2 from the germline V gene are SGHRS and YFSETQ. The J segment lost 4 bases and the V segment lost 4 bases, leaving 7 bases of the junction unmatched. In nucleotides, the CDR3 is TGCGCCAGCAGCCATCCGGGACTAGATTACGAGCAGTACTTC. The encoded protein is CASSHPGLDYEQYF.

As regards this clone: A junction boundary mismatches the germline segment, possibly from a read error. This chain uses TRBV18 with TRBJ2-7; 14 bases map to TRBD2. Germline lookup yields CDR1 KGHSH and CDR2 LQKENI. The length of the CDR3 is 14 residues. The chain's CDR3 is CASSLGLAGVSFAF. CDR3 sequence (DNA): TGTGCCAGCTCACTGGGACTAGCGGGAGTTTCTTTTGCGTTC. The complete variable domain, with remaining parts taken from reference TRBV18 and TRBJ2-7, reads NAGVMQNPRHLVRRRGQEARLRCSPMKGHSHVYWYRQLPEEGLKFMVYLQKENIIDESGMPKERFSAEFPKEGPSILRIQQVVRGDSAAYFCASSLGLAGVSFAFGPGTRLTVT.

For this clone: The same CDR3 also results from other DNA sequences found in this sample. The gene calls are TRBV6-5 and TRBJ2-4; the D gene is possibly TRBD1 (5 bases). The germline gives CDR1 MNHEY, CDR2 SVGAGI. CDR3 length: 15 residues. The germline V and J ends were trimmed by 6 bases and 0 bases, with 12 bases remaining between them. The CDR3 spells CASRDTGLAKNIQYF. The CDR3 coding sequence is TGTGCCAGCAGGGACACCGGGCTAGCCAAAAACATTCAGTACTTC.

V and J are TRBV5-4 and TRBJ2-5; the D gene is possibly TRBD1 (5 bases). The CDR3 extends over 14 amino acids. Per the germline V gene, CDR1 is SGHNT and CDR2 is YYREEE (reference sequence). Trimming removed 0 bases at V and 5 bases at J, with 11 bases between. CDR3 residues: CASSLAGPGETQYF. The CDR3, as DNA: TGTGCCAGCAGCTTGGCCGGACCAGGGGAGACCCAGTACTTC.

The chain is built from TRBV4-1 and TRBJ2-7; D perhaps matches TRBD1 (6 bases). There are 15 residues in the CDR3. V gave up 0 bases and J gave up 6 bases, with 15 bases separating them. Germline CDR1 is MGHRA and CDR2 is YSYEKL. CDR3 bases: TGCGCCAGCAGCCAAGATTCGGCGACAGGCCGCGAGCAGTACTTC. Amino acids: CASSQDSATGREQYF.

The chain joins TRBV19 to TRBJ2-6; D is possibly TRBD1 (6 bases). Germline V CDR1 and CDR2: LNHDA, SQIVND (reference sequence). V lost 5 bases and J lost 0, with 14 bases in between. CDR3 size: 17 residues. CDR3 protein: CASSYEGVISGANVLTF. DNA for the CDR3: TGTGCCAGTAGTTACGAGGGGGTAATCTCTGGGGCCAACGTCCTGACTTTC.

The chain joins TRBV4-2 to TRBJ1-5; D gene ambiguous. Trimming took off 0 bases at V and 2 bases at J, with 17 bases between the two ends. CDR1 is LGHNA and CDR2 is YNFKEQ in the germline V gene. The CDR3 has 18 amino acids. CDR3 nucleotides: TGTGCCAGCAGCCAAGATCCCCGAGACTCGGTGGGCAATCAGCCCCAGCATTTT. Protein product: CASSQDPRDSVGNQPQHF.

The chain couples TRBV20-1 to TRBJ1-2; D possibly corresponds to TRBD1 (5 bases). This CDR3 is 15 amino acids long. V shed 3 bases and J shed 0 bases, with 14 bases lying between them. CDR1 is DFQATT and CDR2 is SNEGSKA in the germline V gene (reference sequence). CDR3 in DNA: TGCAGTGCTAGTACAGGTATAACGGCTAACTATGGCTACACCTTC. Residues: CSASTGITANYGYTF.

The CDR3 protein is CASSEARRVGGYTF. CDR3 DNA: TGTGCCAGCAGTGAAGCCCGCAGGGTCGGCGGCTACACCTTC. This chain links TRBV6-1 with TRBJ1-2, with a tentative D call TRBD1 (5 bases). The CDR3 covers 14 residues. Germline V gives CDR1 MNHNS, CDR2 SASEGT. Trimming took off 0 bases at V and 8 bases at J, with 13 bases between the two ends.

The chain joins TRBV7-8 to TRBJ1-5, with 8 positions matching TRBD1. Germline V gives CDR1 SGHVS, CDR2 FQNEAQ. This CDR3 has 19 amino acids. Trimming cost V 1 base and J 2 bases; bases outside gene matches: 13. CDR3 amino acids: CASSLGTLGRGQGNQPQHF. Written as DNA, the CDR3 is TGTGCCAGCAGCTTAGGGACCCTCGGCAGGGGGCAGGGCAATCAGCCCCAGCATTTT.

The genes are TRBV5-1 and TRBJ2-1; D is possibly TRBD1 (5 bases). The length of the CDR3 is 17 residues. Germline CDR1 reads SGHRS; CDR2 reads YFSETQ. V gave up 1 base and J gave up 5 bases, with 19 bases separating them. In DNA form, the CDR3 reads TGCGCCAGCAGCTTGACAGGAGTGGGGCCTTCGGACAATGAGCAGTTCTTC. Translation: CASSLTGVGPSDNEQFF.

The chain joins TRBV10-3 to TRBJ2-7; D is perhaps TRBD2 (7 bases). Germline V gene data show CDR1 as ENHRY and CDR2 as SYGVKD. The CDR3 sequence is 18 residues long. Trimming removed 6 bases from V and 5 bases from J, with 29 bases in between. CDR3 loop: CAISEAGGGGLLLNEQYF. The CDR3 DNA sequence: TGTGCCATCAGCGAAGCTGGGGGGGGCGGCCTACTACTAAACGAGCAGTACTTC.

CDR3: CATSGSQVGDTQYF. DNA for the CDR3: TGTGCCACGTCGGGGAGCCAGGTGGGGGATACGCAGTATTTT. The chain carries TRBV24-1 and TRBJ2-3; tentatively, D is TRBD2 (5 bases). CDR1 and CDR2 (germline): KGHDR, SFDVKD. V dropped 10 bases and J dropped 6 bases, with 19 bases sitting between them. The CDR3 loop spans 14 amino acids.

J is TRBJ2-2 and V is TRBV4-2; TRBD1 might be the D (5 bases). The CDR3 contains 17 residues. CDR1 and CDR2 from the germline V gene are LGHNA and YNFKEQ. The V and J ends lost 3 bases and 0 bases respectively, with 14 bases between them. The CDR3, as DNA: TGTGCCAGCAGCCATTCTCAGGGTGCCGCGAACACCGGGGAGCTGTTTTTT. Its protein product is CASSHSQGAANTGELFF.

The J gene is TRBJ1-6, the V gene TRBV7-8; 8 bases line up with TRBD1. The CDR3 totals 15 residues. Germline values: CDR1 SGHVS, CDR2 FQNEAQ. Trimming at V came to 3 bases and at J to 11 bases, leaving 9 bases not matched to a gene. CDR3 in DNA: TGTGCCAGCAGCTTCCAAGGCCAGGGGGCTACACCCCTCCACTTT. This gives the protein CASSFQGQGATPLHF.

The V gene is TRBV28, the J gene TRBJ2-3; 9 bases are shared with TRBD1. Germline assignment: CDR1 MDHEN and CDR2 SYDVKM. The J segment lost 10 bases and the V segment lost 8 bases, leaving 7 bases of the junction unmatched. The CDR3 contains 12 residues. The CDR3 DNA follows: TGTGCCAGCTGGGACAGGGTTTCTCCGCAGTATTTT. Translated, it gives CASWDRVSPQYF. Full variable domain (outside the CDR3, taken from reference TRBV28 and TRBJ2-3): DVKVTQSSRYLVKRTGEKVFLECVQDMDHENMFWYRQDPGLGLRLIYFSYDVKMKEKGDIPEGYSVSREKKERFSLILESASTNQTSMYLCASWDRVSPQYFGPGTRLTVL.

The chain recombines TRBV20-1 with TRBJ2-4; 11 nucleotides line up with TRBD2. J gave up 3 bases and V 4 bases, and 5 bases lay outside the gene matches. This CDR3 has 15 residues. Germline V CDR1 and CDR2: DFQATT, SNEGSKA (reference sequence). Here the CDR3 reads CSANDGTSGKNIQYF. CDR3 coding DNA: TGCAGTGCTAATGACGGGACTAGCGGCAAAAACATTCAGTACTTC.

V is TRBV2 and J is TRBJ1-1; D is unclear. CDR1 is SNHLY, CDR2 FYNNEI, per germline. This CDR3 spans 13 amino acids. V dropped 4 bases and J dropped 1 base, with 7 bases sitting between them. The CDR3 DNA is TGTGCCAGCAGTGGATCGGGGAACACTGAAGCTTTCTTT. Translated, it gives CASSGSGNTEAFF.

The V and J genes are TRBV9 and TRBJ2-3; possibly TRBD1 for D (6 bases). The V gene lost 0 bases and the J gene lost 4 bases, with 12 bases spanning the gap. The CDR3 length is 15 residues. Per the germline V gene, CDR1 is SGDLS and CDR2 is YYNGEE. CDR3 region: CASSVAWGRADTQYF. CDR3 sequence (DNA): TGTGCCAGCAGCGTAGCTTGGGGGCGCGCAGATACGCAGTATTTT.